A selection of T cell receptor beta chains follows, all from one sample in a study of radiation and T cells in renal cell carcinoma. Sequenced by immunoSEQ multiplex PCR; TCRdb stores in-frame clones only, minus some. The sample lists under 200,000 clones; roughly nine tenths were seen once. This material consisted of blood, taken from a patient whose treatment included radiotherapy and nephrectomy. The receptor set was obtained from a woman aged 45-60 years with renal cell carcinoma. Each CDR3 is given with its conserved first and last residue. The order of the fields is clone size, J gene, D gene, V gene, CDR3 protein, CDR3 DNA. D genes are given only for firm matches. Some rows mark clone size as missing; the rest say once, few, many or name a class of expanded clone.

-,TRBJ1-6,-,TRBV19,CASSMAGSSYNSPLHF,TGTGCCAGTAGTATGGCAGGGAGCTCCTATAATTCACCCCTCCACTTT
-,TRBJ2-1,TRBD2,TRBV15,CATSRDLGRISYNEQFF,TGTGCCACCAGCAGAGATCTCGGGAGGATATCCTACAATGAGCAGTTCTTC
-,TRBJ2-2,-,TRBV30,CAWTGYTGELFF,TGTGCCTGGACAGGGTACACCGGGGAGCTGTTTTTT
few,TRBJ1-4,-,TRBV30,CAWSTGGREKLFF,TGTGCCTGGAGTACCGGGGGGAGGGAAAAACTGTTTTTT
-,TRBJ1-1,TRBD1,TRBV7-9,CASSPVAGTGPAEAFF,TGTGCCAGCAGCCCAGTGGCCGGGACAGGGCCCGCTGAAGCTTTCTTT
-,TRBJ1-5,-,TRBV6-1,CASSEGRSNQPQHF,TGTGCCAGCAGTGAAGGACGGAGCAATCAGCCCCAGCATTTT
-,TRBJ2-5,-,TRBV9,CASSVELGTQETQYF,TGTGCTAGCAGCGTAGAGTTAGGCACGCAAGAGACCCAGTACTTC
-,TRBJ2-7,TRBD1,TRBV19,CATGDRGGEQYF,TGTGCCACGGGGGACAGGGGAGGAGAGCAGTACTTC
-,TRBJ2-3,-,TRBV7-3,CASSLGLRGSTDTQYF,TGTGCCAGCAGCTTAGGGCTCCGGGGAAGCACAGATACGCAGTATTTT
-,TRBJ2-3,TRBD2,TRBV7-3,CASSFGLAGGSTDTQYF,TGTGCCAGCAGCTTCGGACTAGCGGGGGGTAGCACAGATACGCAGTATTTT
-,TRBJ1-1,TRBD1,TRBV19,CASSIGQGARWAEAFF,TGTGCCAGTAGTATCGGACAGGGGGCGCGGTGGGCTGAAGCTTTCTTT
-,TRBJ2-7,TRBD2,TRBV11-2,CASRRPGLGSDEQYF,TGTGCCAGCAGGCGGCCGGGACTAGGATCGGACGAGCAGTACTTC
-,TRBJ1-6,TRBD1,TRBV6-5,CASSYLQGNSPLHF,TGTGCCAGCAGTTACCTACAGGGGAATTCACCCCTCCACTTT
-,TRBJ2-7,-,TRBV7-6,CASSRGGGDEQYF,TGTGCCAGCAGCCGTGGGGGAGGTGACGAGCAGTACTTC
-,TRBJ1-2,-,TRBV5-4,CASSLNLLGSTF,TGTGCCAGCAGCTTGAACCTCTTAGGCTCCACCTTC
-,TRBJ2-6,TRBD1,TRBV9,CASSEDRASGANVLTF,TGTGCCAGCAGCGAAGACAGGGCCTCTGGGGCCAACGTCCTGACTTTC
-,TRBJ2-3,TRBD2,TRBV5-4,CASSLEVSGGADTQYF,TGTGCCAGCAGCTTGGAGGTTAGCGGGGGGGCAGATACGCAGTATTTT
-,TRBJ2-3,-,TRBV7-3,CASSLAGQDTQYF,TGTGCCAGCAGCTTAGCTGGGCAAGATACGCAGTATTTT
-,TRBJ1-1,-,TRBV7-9,CASSENQGRGTEAFF,TGTGCCAGCAGTGAGAACCAGGGGCGAGGGACTGAAGCTTTCTTT
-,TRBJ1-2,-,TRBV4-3,CASSQTGSNYGYTF,TGCGCCAGCAGCCAAACAGGGAGTAACTATGGCTACACCTTC
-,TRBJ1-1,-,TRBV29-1,CSVGSSVNTEAFF,TGCAGCGTTGGTTCGAGCGTGAACACTGAAGCTTTCTTT
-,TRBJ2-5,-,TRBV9,CASSVEGQETQYF,TGTGCCAGCAGCGTAGAGGGCCAAGAGACCCAGTACTTC
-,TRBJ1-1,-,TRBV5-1,CASSLGPLGETEAFF,TGCGCCAGCAGCTTGGGGCCGTTAGGGGAGACTGAAGCTTTCTTT
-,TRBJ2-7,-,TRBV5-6,CASNYRRGLSDEQYF,TGTGCCAGCAACTATAGAAGGGGCCTCTCGGACGAGCAGTACTTC
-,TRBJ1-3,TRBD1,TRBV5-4,CASSPDRGRPGNTIYF,TGTGCCAGCAGCCCTGACAGGGGTCGACCTGGAAACACCATATATTTT
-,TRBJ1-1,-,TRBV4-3,CASSQDFRADRIEAFF,TGCGCCAGCAGCCAAGATTTCAGGGCAGATCGTATTGAAGCTTTCTTT
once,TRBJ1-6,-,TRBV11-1,CASSSHGLSPLHF,TGTGCCAGCAGCTCCCATGGATTATCACCCCTCCACTTT
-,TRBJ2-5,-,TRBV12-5,CASGPNRAQYF,TGTGCTAGTGGTCCGAACAGGGCCCAGTACTTC
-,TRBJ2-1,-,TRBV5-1,CASSWAGARYNEQFF,TGCGCCAGCAGTTGGGCGGGGGCCCGCTACAATGAGCAGTTCTTC
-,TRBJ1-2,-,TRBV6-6,CASSYSRTLHGYTF,TGTGCCAGCAGTTACTCTAGGACTCTCCATGGCTACACCTTC
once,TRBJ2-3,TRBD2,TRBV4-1,CASSPGTSGVWDTQYF,TGCGCCAGCAGCCCCGGGACTAGCGGGGTTTGGGATACGCAGTATTTT
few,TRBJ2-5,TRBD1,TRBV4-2,CASSQEPGQGETQYF,TGTGCCAGCAGCCAGGAACCGGGACAGGGAGAGACCCAGTACTTC
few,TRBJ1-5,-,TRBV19,CASSVDSNQPQHF,TGTGCCAGTAGTGTTGATAGCAATCAGCCCCAGCATTTT
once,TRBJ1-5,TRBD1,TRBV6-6,CASSYSDRGGNQPQHF,TGTGCCAGCAGTTACTCGGACAGGGGAGGCAATCAGCCCCAGCATTTT
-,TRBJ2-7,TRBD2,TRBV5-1,CASSLTSPDAGDEQYF,TGCGCCAGCAGCTTGACCTCACCAGATGCGGGGGACGAGCAGTACTTC
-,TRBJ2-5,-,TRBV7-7,CASSLGLTHGETQYF,TGTGCTAGCAGCTTAGGTCTTACTCATGGGGAGACCCAGTACTTC
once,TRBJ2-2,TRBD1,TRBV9,CASSEGQGANTGELFF,TGTGCCAGCAGCGAGGGACAGGGAGCGAACACCGGGGAGCTGTTTTTT
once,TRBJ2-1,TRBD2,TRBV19,CASTAGGNTEQFF,TGTGCCAGTACGGCGGGGGGGAACACTGAGCAGTTCTTC
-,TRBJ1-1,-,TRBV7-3,CASSLEDGNTEAFF,TGTGCCAGCAGCTTGGAGGACGGGAACACTGAAGCTTTCTTT
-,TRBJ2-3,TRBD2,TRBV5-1,CASSTGLAGASTDTQYF,TGCGCCAGCAGCACCGGACTAGCGGGGGCTAGCACAGATACGCAGTATTTT
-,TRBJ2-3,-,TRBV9,CASSPEGKGTDTQYF,TGTGCCAGCAGCCCCGAGGGGAAGGGCACAGATACGCAGTATTTT
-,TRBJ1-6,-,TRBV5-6,CASSFGRISSPLHF,TGTGCCAGCAGCTTCGGACGGATTTCTTCACCCCTCCACTTT
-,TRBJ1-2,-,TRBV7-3,CASSLGGDLRAGYTF,TGTGCCAGCAGCTTAGGAGGGGATCTCAGGGCTGGCTACACCTTC
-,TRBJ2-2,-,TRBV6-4,CASSDSGRESTGELFF,TGTGCCAGCAGTGACTCGGGCAGGGAGAGCACCGGGGAGCTGTTTTTT
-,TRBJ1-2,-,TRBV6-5,CASRTGIGGYTF,TGTGCCAGCAGGACAGGTATCGGTGGCTACACCTTC
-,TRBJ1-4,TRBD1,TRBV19,CASSGDRTGQGEKLFF,TGTGCCAGTAGTGGGGACCGGACAGGCCAGGGTGAAAAACTGTTTTTT
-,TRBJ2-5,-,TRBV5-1,CASSLGRTGNQETQYF,TGCGCCAGCAGCTTGGGTCGGACCGGGAACCAAGAGACCCAGTACTTC
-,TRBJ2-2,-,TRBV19,CASSMGRGGLPGELFF,TGTGCCAGTAGTATGGGGCGAGGGGGGCTTCCCGGGGAGCTGTTTTTT